Following are 26 T cell receptor beta chains from one sample sequenced in a study of CD8 T cells in Susac syndrome. Random hexamers were used to reverse transcribe an amount of 0.5 to 1 ug RNA. TCRdb re-analysed the immunoSEQ multiplex PCR reads in MiXCR, keeping a single row per CDR3 protein. The data show 84,000 or so distinct CDR3 sequences, 95% seen once. The specimen was CD8+ T cells from PBMCs. All receptors come from a human donor with Susac syndrome.

The genes are TRBV7-2 and TRBJ1-2, with a weak D call TRBD1 (6 bases). Germline V CDR1 and CDR2: SGHTA, FQGNSA. The CDR3 extends over 17 amino acids. V lost 5 bases and J 5 bases, leaving 24 bases between the germline ends. In nucleotides, the CDR3 is TGTGCCAGCAGCCCTTGGGGGCGTGGGGGGGGGAGTTATGGCTACACCTTC. This sequence encodes CASSPWGRGGGSYGYTF.

In this sample, this clonotype turned up once. V and J are TRBV14 and TRBJ2-1; possible D gene TRBD1, 6 bases. Trimming took off 3 bases at V and 1 base at J, with 10 bases between the two ends. Germline V gene sequence: CDR1 SGHDN, CDR2 FVKESK. The CDR3 is 15 residues long. CDR3 nucleotides: TGTGCCAGCAGCCATCCCGGGACATCCTACAATGAGCAGTTCTTC. This encodes CASSHPGTSYNEQFF.

This clonotype was seen just once. The rearrangement joins TRBV4-1 to TRBJ2-7; 8 bases are shared with TRBD1. The CDR3 is 13 amino acids. The germline V gene has CDR1 MGHRA and CDR2 YSYEKL. The J segment lost 6 bases and the V segment lost 8 bases, leaving 9 bases of the junction unmatched. The CDR3 nucleotides are TGCGCCAGCGGAGGACAGGGAGGAGGCGAGCAGTACTTC. This translates into CASGGQGGGEQYF.

The chain employs TRBV9 and TRBJ2-1, with a weak D call TRBD2 (5 bases). The CDR3 is 12 amino acids. Between the trimmed V and J ends, which lost 1 base and 10 bases, there was a span of 9 bases. Per the germline V gene, CDR1 is SGDLS and CDR2 is YYNGEE. The CDR3 nucleotides are TGTGCCAGCAGCGTAAACGGGATAGAGCAGTTCTTC. Encoded protein: CASSVNGIEQFF.

The chain combines TRBV6-5 with TRBJ2-1; 8 nucleotides match TRBD2. V dropped 5 bases and J dropped 8; count of bases not matched to a gene: 8. Germline assignment: CDR1 MNHEY and CDR2 SVGAGI. The CDR3 has 14 amino acids. The CDR3 nucleotides read TGTGCCAGCAGTAGCGGGAGAGGCCCATATGAGCAGTTCTTC. Translating gives CASSSGRGPYEQFF.

V is TRBV14 and J is TRBJ2-7, with TRBD2 as a possible D gene (5 bases). The germline V and J ends were trimmed by 1 base and 5 bases, with 12 bases remaining between them. The CDR3 loop spans 14 amino acids. CDR1 is SGHDN and CDR2 is FVKESK in the germline V gene. The CDR3 loop reads CASSQVGVPHEQYF. In nucleotides, the CDR3 is TGTGCCAGCAGCCAAGTCGGGGTCCCCCACGAGCAGTACTTC.

V is TRBV7-9 and J is TRBJ2-6; D is ambiguous. Per the germline V gene, CDR1 is SEHNR and CDR2 is FQNEAQ (reference sequence). The CDR3 totals 17 residues. Trimming pared 2 bases from V and 0 bases from J, leaving 11 bases between. The CDR3 sequence is CASSLPQQPSGANVLTF. The CDR3 DNA is TGTGCCAGCAGCTTACCTCAGCAACCCTCTGGGGCCAACGTCCTGACTTTC.

This chain uses TRBV7-6 with TRBJ1-1, with 7 bases aligning to TRBD1. The CDR3 consists of 13 residues. V was pared by 4 bases and J by 8 bases, with 7 bases of the junction left unmatched. Germline assignment: CDR1 SGHVS and CDR2 FNYEAQ. This CDR3 is CASSSTGASEAFF. DNA for the CDR3: TGTGCCAGCAGCTCTACAGGGGCCTCGGAAGCTTTCTTT.

The genes are TRBV2 and TRBJ2-3; a possible D gene is TRBD2 (5 bases). The CDR3 sequence is 14 residues long. Germline V gene sequence: CDR1 SNHLY, CDR2 FYNNEI. V lost 9 bases to trimming and J lost 4 bases, with 17 bases between them. The CDR3 bases are TGTGCCAGGAGGGCCCGAGTCGGTCCAGATACGCAGTATTTT. As protein: CARRARVGPDTQYF.

CDR3 DNA: TGTGCCAGCAGCCAAGCATACCGGACTGACAATGAGCAGTTCTTC. This translates into CASSQAYRTDNEQFF. The rearrangement uses TRBV3-1 and TRBJ2-1; D is perhaps TRBD2 (5 bases). CDR3 length equals 15 residues. The V gene's germline CDR1 is LGHDT and CDR2 YNNKEL (reference sequence). V lost 1 base and J lost 5, with 12 bases in between.

The V call is TRBV29-1, the J call TRBJ2-1; 7 bases align to TRBD1. V dropped 6 bases and J dropped 9; count of bases not matched to a gene: 2. Germline lookup yields CDR1 SQVTM and CDR2 ANQGSEA. This CDR3 is 10 amino acids long. CDR3 in amino acids: CSVTGTEQFF. The CDR3 bases are TGCAGCGTGACAGGGACTGAGCAGTTCTTC.

The chain carries TRBV5-1 and TRBJ1-1, with 7 bases matching TRBD1. V lost 6 bases, J lost 4 bases, and 0 bases stayed unmatched. CDR3 length: 11 amino acids. Germline lookup yields CDR1 SGHRS and CDR2 YFSETQ. CDR3 sequence reads: CASTGGTEAFF. CDR3 DNA: TGCGCCAGCACAGGGGGCACTGAAGCTTTCTTT.

The chain is built from TRBV15 and TRBJ2-3; 8 bases align to TRBD2. The trim removed 0 bases at V and 4 bases at J, leaving 6 bases unmatched. Germline CDR1 and CDR2: LNHNV and YYDKDF (reference sequence). The CDR3 contains 16 residues. The CDR3 sequence is CATSREAAGAADTQYF. CDR3 nucleotide sequence: TGTGCCACCAGCAGAGAGGCAGCGGGAGCAGCAGATACGCAGTATTTT.

This sequence joins TRBV20-1 and TRBJ2-3; D not resolved. The CDR3 extends over 15 amino acids. Between the trimmed V and J ends, which lost 3 bases and 4 bases, there was a span of 17 bases. From germline, CDR1 is DFQATT and CDR2 SNEGSKA (reference sequence). Here the CDR3 DNA reads TGCAGTGCTAGTGGCCTAGTAGAGAAATCAGATACGCAGTATTTT. Its protein is CSASGLVEKSDTQYF.

This clonotype is a singleton in its sample. V gene TRBV6-2 or TRBV6-3 combines with J gene TRBJ2-1; TRBD2 agrees at 7 bases. Germline lookup yields CDR1 MNHEY and CDR2 SVGEGT. CDR3 length: 15 residues. The V gene end was trimmed by 0 bases and the J gene end by 15 bases; junction bases not matched to a gene: 14. The DNA for the CDR3 is TGTGCCAGCAGTTACTCGGTACTAGCGACCAAACCCCCGTTCTTC. It specifies CASSYSVLATKPPFF.

The chain combines TRBV3-1 with TRBJ1-5; D may be TRBD1 (6 bases). Germline CDR1 LGHDT, CDR2 YNNKEL (reference sequence). Between the trimmed V and J ends, which lost 3 bases and 6 bases, there was a span of 18 bases. This CDR3 is 16 amino acids long. Here the CDR3 reads CASSQPPGGAGQPQHF. The CDR3 DNA follows: TGTGCCAGCAGCCAGCCCCCGGGGGGCGCCGGTCAGCCCCAGCATTTT.

This chain joins TRBV6-5 and TRBJ2-1, with D tentatively TRBD1 (5 bases). Trimming removed 2 bases at V and 6 bases at J, with 8 bases between. CDR1 and CDR2 (germline): MNHEY, SVGAGI. This CDR3 has 13 residues. The CDR3 loop is CASSYDSTNEQFF. Written as DNA, the CDR3 is TGTGCCAGCAGTTACGACAGCACCAATGAGCAGTTCTTC.

In this sample, this clonotype turned up a few times. The chain recombines TRBV6-5 with TRBJ1-5; possibly TRBD1 for D (6 bases). The germline V gene encodes CDR1 MNHEY and CDR2 SVGAGI. Trimming left V 2 bases short and J 9 bases short, with 11 bases between. This CDR3 comprises 13 residues. DNA of the CDR3: TGTGCCAGCAGTTACGGGGGCCCGGGGCCCCAGCATTTT. This codes for CASSYGGPGPQHF.

The chain links TRBV6-1 to TRBJ1-1; no reliable D call. The CDR3 has 15 residues. The germline V and J ends were trimmed by 2 bases and 1 base, with 11 bases remaining between them. Germline lookup yields CDR1 MNHNS and CDR2 SASEGT. The CDR3: CASSEIVGRNTEAFF. The DNA of the CDR3 is TGTGCCAGCAGTGAAATAGTCGGGCGGAACACTGAAGCTTTCTTT.

This chain connects TRBV7-9 to TRBJ2-1; TRBD2 matches at 12 bases. V was pared by 8 bases and J by 3 bases, with 8 bases of the junction left unmatched. This CDR3 has 16 residues. Germline values: CDR1 SEHNR, CDR2 FQNEAQ (reference sequence). CDR3 sequence (DNA): TGTGCCAGCTTCAGCCTAGCGGGAGGGGGCTACAATGAGCAGTTCTTC. It encodes CASFSLAGGGYNEQFF.

This chain uses TRBV5-1 with TRBJ2-7, with no clear D. The CDR3 consists of 13 residues. Germline CDR1 SGHRS, CDR2 YFSETQ. Trimming took 0 bases from V and 5 from J, leaving 9 bases between them. CDR3 sequence (DNA): TGCGCCAGCAGCTTGGGACTTTTTGACGAGCAGTACTTC. This codes for CASSLGLFDEQYF.

The chain uses TRBV7-6 and TRBJ2-1; D is uncertain. V was shortened by 5 bases and J by 0 bases, with 11 bases between the two germline ends. Germline-derived CDR1 and CDR2 are SGHVS and FNYEAQ. The CDR3 has 15 residues. CDR3 sequence: CASSNELSSYNEQFF. The CDR3 DNA sequence: TGTGCCAGCAGCAATGAGCTGAGCTCCTACAATGAGCAGTTCTTC.

The chain carries TRBV3-1 and TRBJ2-5; TRBD2 is a possible D gene (5 bases). The CDR3 totals 16 residues. Looked up from germline, CDR1 is LGHDT and CDR2 is YNNKEL (reference sequence). V gave up 3 bases and J gave up 5 bases, with 19 bases separating them. CDR3 loop: CASSHMMTGVEETQYF. For the CDR3, the DNA is TGTGCCAGCAGCCATATGATGACCGGGGTTGAGGAGACCCAGTACTTC.

The chain is built from TRBV27 and TRBJ2-1; D unresolved. Per the germline V gene, CDR1 is MNHEY and CDR2 is SMNVEV (reference sequence). This CDR3 has 14 residues. With 3 bases removed from V and 0 bases from J, the gap between germline ends came to 6 bases. The CDR3 DNA follows: TGTGCCAGCAGTTTGGGGAACTCCTACAATGAGCAGTTCTTC. Protein sequence: CASSLGNSYNEQFF.

In regard to this clonotype: One junction end disagrees with the germline gene, perhaps due to a read error. This chain uses TRBV28 with TRBJ2-2; 13 bases fit TRBD2. This CDR3 comprises 16 residues. The germline gives CDR1 MDHEN, CDR2 SYDVKM. CDR3: CASRPGTSGNAGELFF. CDR3 coding DNA: TGTGCCAGCAGACCTGGGACTAGCGGGAACGCCGGGGAGCTGTTTTTT.

The chain carries TRBV20-1 and TRBJ2-1; 9 bases map to TRBD2. Germline loops: CDR1 DFQATT, CDR2 SNEGSKA (reference sequence). The CDR3 is 16 residues long. Trimming cost V 0 bases and J 3 bases; bases outside gene matches: 6. The CDR3 here is CSAREVAGVLYNEQFF. The CDR3 nucleotides read TGCAGTGCTAGAGAGGTAGCGGGAGTTCTCTACAATGAGCAGTTCTTC.